A single T cell receptor (beta chain) is shown here with its context. The record originates from a study of blood T cell repertoires in COVID-19. As processed by the authors: By means of reference gene primer amplification, nucleated cell counts were estimated. This table comes from immunoSEQ multiplex PCR, and its TCRdb copy is limited to in-frame clones, with some not included. V, J and clone size were drawn from that table, and D and trimming were deduced from the DNA. The profile shows over 300,000 clones, around 90% of them singletons. V lost 1 base and J lost 2, with 11 bases in between. This CDR3 is 15 amino acids long. CDR1 is LGHDT, CDR2 YNNKEL, per germline (reference sequence). Participants' own reports of clinical history determined their cohort assignment. Two negative PCRs, clearance, or symptom resolution were required of recovered Cohort 3 donors.

The chain employs TRBV3-1 (or the pseudogene TRBV3-2) and TRBJ1-2; no reliable D call. Source material: PBMCs or T cells enriched from blood (not recorded which). The sequence was obtained from a woman aged 25 to 39 who had recovered from COVID-19. The CDR3: CASSQGVLKNYGYTF. The CDR3 DNA reads as TGTGCCAGCAGCCAAGGCGTCTTAAAAAACTATGGCTACACCTTC.